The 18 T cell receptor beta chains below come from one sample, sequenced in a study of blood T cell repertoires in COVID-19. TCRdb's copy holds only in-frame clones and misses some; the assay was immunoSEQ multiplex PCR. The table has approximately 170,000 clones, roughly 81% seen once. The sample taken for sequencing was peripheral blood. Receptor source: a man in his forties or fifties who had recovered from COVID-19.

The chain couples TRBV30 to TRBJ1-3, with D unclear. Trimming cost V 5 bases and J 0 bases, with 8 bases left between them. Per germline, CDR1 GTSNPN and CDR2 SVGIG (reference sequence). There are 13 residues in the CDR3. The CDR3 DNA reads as TGTGCCTGGGGACCAGGCTCTGGAAACACCATATATTTT. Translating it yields CAWGPGSGNTIYF.

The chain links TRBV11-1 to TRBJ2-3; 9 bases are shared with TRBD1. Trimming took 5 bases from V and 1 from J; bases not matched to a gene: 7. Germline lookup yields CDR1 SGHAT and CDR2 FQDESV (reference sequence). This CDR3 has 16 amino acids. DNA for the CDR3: TGTGCCAGCAGCCTAAGGCGGACAGGGGGCACAGATACGCAGTATTTT. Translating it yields CASSLRRTGGTDTQYF.

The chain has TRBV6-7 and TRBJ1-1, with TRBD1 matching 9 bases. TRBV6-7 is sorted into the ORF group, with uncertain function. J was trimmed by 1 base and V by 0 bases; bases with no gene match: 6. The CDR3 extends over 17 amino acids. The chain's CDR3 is CASSYSGTGLRNTEAFF. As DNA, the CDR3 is TGTGCCAGCAGTTACTCCGGGACAGGGTTGAGGAACACTGAAGCTTTCTTT.

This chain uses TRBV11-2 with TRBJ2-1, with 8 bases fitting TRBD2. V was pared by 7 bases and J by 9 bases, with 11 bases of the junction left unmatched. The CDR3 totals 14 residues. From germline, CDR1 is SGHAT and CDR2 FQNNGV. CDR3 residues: CASTTSGALAEQFF. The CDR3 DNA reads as TGTGCCAGCACCACTAGCGGCGCGTTGGCTGAGCAGTTCTTC.

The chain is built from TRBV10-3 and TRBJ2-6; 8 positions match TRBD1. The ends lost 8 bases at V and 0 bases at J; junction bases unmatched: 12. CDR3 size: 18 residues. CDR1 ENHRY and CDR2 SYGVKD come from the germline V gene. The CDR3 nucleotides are TGTGCCATCGGGGGGACAGGAAGGATTCCCTCTGGGGCCAACGTCCTGACTTTC. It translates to CAIGGTGRIPSGANVLTF.

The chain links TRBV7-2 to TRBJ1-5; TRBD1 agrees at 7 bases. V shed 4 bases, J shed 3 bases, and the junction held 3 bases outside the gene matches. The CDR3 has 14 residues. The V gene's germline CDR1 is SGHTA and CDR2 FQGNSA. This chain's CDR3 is CASSWTGPNQPQHF. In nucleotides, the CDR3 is TGTGCCAGCAGCTGGACAGGACCCAATCAGCCCCAGCATTTT.

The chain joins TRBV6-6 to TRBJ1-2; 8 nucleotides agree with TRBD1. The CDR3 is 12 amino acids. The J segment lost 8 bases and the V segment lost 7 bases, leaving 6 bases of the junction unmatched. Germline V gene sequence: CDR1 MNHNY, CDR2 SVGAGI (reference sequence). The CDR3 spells CASTRGREGYTF. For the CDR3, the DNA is TGTGCCAGCACCAGGGGGCGGGAAGGCTACACCTTC.

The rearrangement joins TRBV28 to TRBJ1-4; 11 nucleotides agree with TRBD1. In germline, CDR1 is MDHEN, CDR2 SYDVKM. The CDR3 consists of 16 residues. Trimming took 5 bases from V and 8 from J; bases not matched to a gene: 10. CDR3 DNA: TGTGCCAGCAGTCCTTTCGGACAGGGGGCTGAGGAAAAACTGTTTTTT. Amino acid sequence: CASSPFGQGAEEKLFF.

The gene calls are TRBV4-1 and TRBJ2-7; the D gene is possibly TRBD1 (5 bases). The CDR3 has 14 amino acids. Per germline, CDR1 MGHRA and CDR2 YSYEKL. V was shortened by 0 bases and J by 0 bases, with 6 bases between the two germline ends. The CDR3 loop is CASSQERGSYEQYF. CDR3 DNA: TGCGCCAGCAGCCAAGAAAGGGGCTCCTACGAGCAGTACTTC.

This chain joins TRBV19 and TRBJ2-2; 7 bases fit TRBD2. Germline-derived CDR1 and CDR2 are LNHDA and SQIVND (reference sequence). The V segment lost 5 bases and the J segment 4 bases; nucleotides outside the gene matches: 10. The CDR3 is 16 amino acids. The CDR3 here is CASSQGGGRFTGELFF. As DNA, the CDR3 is TGTGCCAGTAGTCAGGGTGGCGGGAGATTCACCGGGGAGCTGTTTTTT.

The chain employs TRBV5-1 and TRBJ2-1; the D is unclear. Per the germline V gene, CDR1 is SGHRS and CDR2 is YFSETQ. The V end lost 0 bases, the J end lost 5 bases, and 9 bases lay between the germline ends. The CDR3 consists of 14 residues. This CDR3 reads CASSLGHLHNEQFF. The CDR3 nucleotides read TGCGCCAGCAGCTTGGGGCATCTTCACAATGAGCAGTTCTTC.

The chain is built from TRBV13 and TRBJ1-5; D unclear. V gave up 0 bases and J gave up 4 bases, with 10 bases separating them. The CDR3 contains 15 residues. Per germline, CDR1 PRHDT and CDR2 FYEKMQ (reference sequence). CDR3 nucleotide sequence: TGTGCCAGCAGCTTAGGTCTTGGGCGAAATCAGCCCCAGCATTTT. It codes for CASSLGLGRNQPQHF.

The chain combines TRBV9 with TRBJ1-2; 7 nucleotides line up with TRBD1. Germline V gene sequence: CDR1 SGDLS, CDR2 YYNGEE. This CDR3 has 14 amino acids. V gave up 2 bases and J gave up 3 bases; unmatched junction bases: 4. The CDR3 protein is CASSVGRGYYGYTF. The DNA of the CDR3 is TGTGCCAGCAGCGTGGGCAGGGGGTACTATGGCTACACCTTC.

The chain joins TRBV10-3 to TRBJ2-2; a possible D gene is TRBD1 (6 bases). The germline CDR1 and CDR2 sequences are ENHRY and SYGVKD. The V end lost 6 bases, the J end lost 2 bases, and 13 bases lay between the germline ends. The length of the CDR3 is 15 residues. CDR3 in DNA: TGTGCCATCAGGTTACAGGGAACAAACACCGGGGAGCTGTTTTTT. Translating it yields CAIRLQGTNTGELFF.

CDR3 sequence: CASSPGQGGAYGYTF. The CDR3 region has the DNA TGTGCCAGCAGCCCGGGACAGGGGGGCGCTTATGGCTACACCTTC. J is TRBJ1-2 and V is TRBV14; 11 nucleotides align to TRBD1. V shed 4 bases and J 5 bases; nucleotides not matched to a gene: 6. The CDR3 loop spans 15 amino acids. Germline V gives CDR1 SGHDN, CDR2 FVKESK. Looking up the rest from reference TRBV14 and TRBJ1-2 gives the full variable domain: EAGVTQFPSHSVIEKGQTVTLRCDPISGHDNLYWYRRVMGKEIKFLLHFVKESKQDESGMPNNRFLAERTGGTYSTLKVQPAELEDSGVYFCASSPGQGGAYGYTFGSGTRLTVV.

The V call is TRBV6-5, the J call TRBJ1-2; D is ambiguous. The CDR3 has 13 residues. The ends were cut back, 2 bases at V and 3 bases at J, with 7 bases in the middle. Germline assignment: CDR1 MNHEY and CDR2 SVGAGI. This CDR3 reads CASSYVRDYGYTF. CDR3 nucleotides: TGTGCCAGCAGTTACGTGAGAGACTATGGCTACACCTTC.

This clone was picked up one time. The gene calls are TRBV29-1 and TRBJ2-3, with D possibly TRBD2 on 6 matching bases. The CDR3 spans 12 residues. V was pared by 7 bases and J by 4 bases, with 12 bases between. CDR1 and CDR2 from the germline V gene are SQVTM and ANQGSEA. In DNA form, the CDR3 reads TGCAGCGCCCGGGACTTGCCAGATACGCAGTATTTT. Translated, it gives CSARDLPDTQYF.

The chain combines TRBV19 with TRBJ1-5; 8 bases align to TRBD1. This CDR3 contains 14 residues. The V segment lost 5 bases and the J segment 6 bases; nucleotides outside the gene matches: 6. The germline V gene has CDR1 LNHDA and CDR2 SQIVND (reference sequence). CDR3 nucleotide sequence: TGTGCCAGTAGTCCTCAGGGGGCGGGTCAGCCCCAGCATTTT. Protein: CASSPQGAGQPQHF.